A single sample gave rise to the 31 T cell receptor beta chains below, sequenced in a study of shared clonotypes between healthy human individuals (dated by TCRdb to 2018 to 2021). The library was built by means of the immunoSEQ multiplex PCR assay. Imported from immuneACCESS, the table was reduced by TCRdb to in-frame sequences with V and J called. These copies leave out some clones; in studies compared against another copy, an unresolved V gene accounts for under half, and the cause of the remainder is not known. A total of about 1.9 million clones appear in this sample, roughly 93% of them only once. The ten biggest clones cover less than 2% of the sample. CD8 naive samples consisted of CD45RO-negative cells that were positively selected for CCR7, yielding a CD45RA+CCR7+ population without TemRA cells. Sequencing input: naive CD8+ T cells from PBMCs. The sample's cell subset or site, from its label and the paper: CD45RA+CCR7+. These receptors originate from a man younger than 30 in good health. Some clones in this sample may be carry-over from other donors' samples.

The rearrangement uses TRBV15 and TRBJ2-7, with D unclear. This CDR3 comprises 16 residues. CDR1 is LNHNV and CDR2 is YYDKDF in the germline V gene (reference sequence). V lost 3 bases and J lost 2, with 17 bases in between. CDR3 protein: CATSSSVRIPPYEQYF. DNA for the CDR3: TGTGCCACCAGCAGCTCAGTGCGTATTCCTCCCTACGAGCAGTACTTC.

The chain has TRBV28 and TRBJ1-1; D is perhaps TRBD1 (6 bases). The CDR3 is made up of 14 amino acids. V lost 2 bases and J 7 bases, leaving 14 bases between the germline ends. Per the germline V gene, CDR1 is MDHEN and CDR2 is SYDVKM. CDR3 residues: CASSLVPGVDEAFF. The CDR3 DNA reads as TGTGCCAGCAGTTTAGTCCCAGGGGTAGATGAAGCTTTCTTT.

The chain has TRBV19 and TRBJ1-2; tentatively, D is TRBD1 (5 bases). Germline V gives CDR1 LNHDA, CDR2 SQIVND (reference sequence). With 4 bases removed from V and 3 bases from J, the gap between germline ends came to 12 bases. The CDR3 has 14 residues. This CDR3 is CASSTPGFDYGYTF. The CDR3 nucleotides are TGTGCCAGTAGTACCCCAGGGTTCGACTATGGCTACACCTTC.

The rearrangement links TRBV29-1 to TRBJ2-7; 11 bases line up with TRBD1. Germline V lookup: CDR1 SQVTM, CDR2 ANQGSEA. Trimming removed 3 bases from V and 6 bases from J; junction bases left unmatched: 10. The CDR3 spans 15 residues. The CDR3 spells CSVEGWRTGGSEQYF. In nucleotides, the CDR3 is TGCAGCGTTGAGGGGTGGAGGACAGGGGGCTCCGAGCAGTACTTC.

The chain is built from TRBV2 and TRBJ2-5, with 9 nucleotides matching TRBD2. This CDR3 has 16 residues. Trimming took 1 base from V and 1 from J; bases not matched to a gene: 4. The germline V gene has CDR1 SNHLY and CDR2 FYNNEI. CDR3 coding DNA: TGTGCCAGCAGTGAAGGCCGAGCGGGAGGCCAAGAGACCCAGTACTTC. Its translation is CASSEGRAGGQETQYF.

The chain is built from TRBV6-6 and TRBJ2-5; D is perhaps TRBD2 (6 bases). The end of the DNA is better explained by TRBJ2-7, so the J call may be wrong. Germline CDR1 and CDR2: MNHNY and SVGAGI (reference sequence). The CDR3 has 15 amino acids. The CDR3 spells CASSLPLRGYYEQYF. The CDR3 nucleotides are TGTGCCAGCAGTTTACCCCTGCGGGGATACTACGAGCAGTACTTC.

The chain joins TRBV6-5 to TRBJ2-7; possibly TRBD2 for D (6 bases). Trimming removed 6 bases at V and 5 bases at J, with 14 bases between. Germline loops: CDR1 MNHEY, CDR2 SVGAGI. There are 13 residues in the CDR3. CDR3 sequence: CASRSGASHEQYF. The DNA for the CDR3 is TGTGCCAGCAGGTCGGGAGCTTCCCACGAGCAGTACTTC.

This rearrangement joins TRBV7-9 to TRBJ1-2; perhaps TRBD1 as D (6 bases). CDR3 size: 14 residues. V was pared by 5 bases and J by 4 bases, with 14 bases between. In germline, CDR1 is SEHNR, CDR2 FQNEAQ (reference sequence). The CDR3 loop is CASSPTTGIYGYTF. The CDR3 coding sequence is TGTGCCAGCAGCCCCACAACAGGGATCTATGGCTACACCTTC.

The genes are TRBV18 and TRBJ2-1; D gene ambiguous. Between the trimmed V and J ends, which lost 3 bases and 5 bases, there was a span of 17 bases. Per the germline V gene, CDR1 is KGHSH and CDR2 is LQKENI. The CDR3 is 16 residues long. CDR3 DNA: TGTGCCAGCTCACCCTTTCCGAGCAAGGTTAACAATGAGCAGTTCTTC. Translated: CASSPFPSKVNNEQFF.

The chain uses TRBV5-6 and TRBJ2-5, with D perhaps given as TRBD1 or TRBD2 (6 bases each). From germline, CDR1 is SGHDT and CDR2 YYEEEE. The CDR3 length is 16 residues. Trimming took off 0 bases at V and 1 base at J, with 13 bases between the two ends. CDR3 region: CASSLAGRGLQETQYF. CDR3 sequence (DNA): TGTGCCAGCAGCTTGGCGGGCAGGGGACTCCAAGAGACCCAGTACTTC.

The chain couples TRBV4-2 to TRBJ1-2; 8 bases map to TRBD1. Germline lookup yields CDR1 LGHNA and CDR2 YNFKEQ. V lost 6 bases, J lost 2 bases, and 11 bases stayed unmatched. This CDR3 contains 16 residues. CDR3 amino acids: CASSSDRAALNYGYTF. Here the CDR3 DNA reads TGTGCCAGCAGTTCGGACAGGGCGGCTCTAAACTATGGCTACACCTTC.

This chain joins TRBV27 and TRBJ2-1, with D perhaps TRBD1 (5 bases). The CDR3 loop spans 16 amino acids. The V gene's germline CDR1 is MNHEY and CDR2 SMNVEV (reference sequence). Trimming removed 2 bases at V and 0 bases at J, with 11 bases between. The CDR3 DNA sequence: TGTGCCAGCAGTTTAGGGGCGAGGAGCTCCTACAATGAGCAGTTCTTC. Its protein is CASSLGARSSYNEQFF.

The genes are TRBV7-6 and TRBJ2-7, with D tentatively TRBD1 or TRBD2 (5 bases each). Trimming pared 5 bases from V and 2 bases from J, leaving 13 bases between. CDR1 is SGHVS and CDR2 is FNYEAQ in the germline V gene. CDR3 length: 14 residues. The CDR3 region is CASSPGTAPYEQYF. The DNA of the CDR3 is TGTGCCAGCAGCCCGGGGACCGCTCCCTACGAGCAGTACTTC.

The chain links TRBV5-1 to TRBJ2-7; D perhaps matches TRBD1 (6 bases). CDR3 length: 15 residues. CDR1 is SGHRS, CDR2 YFSETQ, per germline. V was pared by 6 bases and J by 4 bases, with 20 bases between. In nucleotides, the CDR3 is TGCGCCAGCAACCCCTCCCGGACAGACCTTTACGAGCAGTACTTC. Its translation: CASNPSRTDLYEQYF.

This chain uses TRBV4-1 with TRBJ2-7; TRBD2 might be the D (6 bases). V was trimmed by 10 bases and J by 8 bases, leaving 33 bases between them. The CDR3 is 17 amino acids. Per the germline V gene, CDR1 is MGHRA and CDR2 is YSYEKL. The CDR3 here is CATKPSPAAGPSGQQYF. The CDR3 DNA reads as TGCGCCACCAAGCCTTCACCCGCCGCGGGACCATCGGGGCAGCAGTACTTC.

The rearrangement uses TRBV5-1 and TRBJ1-4; D unresolved. Trimming took 6 bases from V and 8 from J, leaving 17 bases between them. In germline, CDR1 is SGHRS, CDR2 YFSETQ. This CDR3 has 14 amino acids. In DNA form, the CDR3 reads TGCGCCAGCAAAGGTGGAAGGGCTGAGGAAAAACTGTTTTTT. As protein: CASKGGRAEEKLFF. Full variable domain (outside the CDR3, taken from reference TRBV5-1 and TRBJ1-4): KAGVTQTPRYLIKTRGQQVTLSCSPISGHRSVSWYQQTPGQGLQFLFEYFSETQRNKGNFPGRFSGRQFSNSRSEMNVSTLELGDSALYLCASKGGRAEEKLFFGSGTQLSVL.

The CDR3 spells CSVVKSGGEQYF. The CDR3 DNA reads as TGCAGCGTTGTAAAATCAGGGGGCGAGCAGTACTTC. J is TRBJ2-7 and V is TRBV29-1; 7 nucleotides line up with TRBD1. The CDR3 extends over 12 amino acids. Unmatched junction bases numbered 6, after V lost 4 bases and J lost 6 bases. Germline V lookup: CDR1 SQVTM, CDR2 ANQGSEA.

The chain has TRBV27 and TRBJ2-7; tentatively, D is TRBD1 (6 bases). With 5 bases removed from V and 0 bases from J, the gap between germline ends came to 14 bases. From germline, CDR1 is MNHEY and CDR2 SMNVEV (reference sequence). The CDR3 is 15 residues long. CDR3 DNA: TGTGCCAGCAGTCCGGGACATCTGAGCTCCTACGAGCAGTACTTC. Translation: CASSPGHLSSYEQYF.

The chain links TRBV7-9 to TRBJ1-4, with no clear D. Germline V lookup: CDR1 SEHNR, CDR2 FQNEAQ (reference sequence). The CDR3 consists of 14 residues. Trimming shortened V by 5 bases and J by 3 bases, and 10 bases separated the two germline ends. The CDR3 DNA sequence: TGTGCCAGCAGCCCTAGTAGGGCTAATGAAAAACTGTTTTTT. Amino acids: CASSPSRANEKLFF.

The V gene is TRBV19, the J gene TRBJ2-5; 7 bases are shared with TRBD1. CDR1 LNHDA and CDR2 SQIVND come from the germline V gene (reference sequence). With V trimmed by 3 bases and J by 0 bases, 4 bases remained unmatched. The CDR3 is 15 amino acids. CDR3 nucleotide sequence: TGTGCCAGTAGTATGGACAGGACGAACCAAGAGACCCAGTACTTC. Translation: CASSMDRTNQETQYF.

A note on this clone: The same CDR3 arises from other DNA sequences in this sample as well. The rearrangement uses TRBV7-9 and TRBJ2-7, with a possible D match to TRBD1 (6 bases). This CDR3 region has 13 residues. Germline lookup yields CDR1 SEHNR and CDR2 FQNEAQ (reference sequence). The V end was cut by 3 bases, the J end by 1 base, with 7 bases between. CDR3 in DNA: TGTGCCAGCAGCTTGGACAGATCCTACGAGCAGTACTTC. Translation: CASSLDRSYEQYF.

This sequence joins TRBV27 and TRBJ2-7; TRBD1 is a possible D gene (6 bases). Germline CDR1 is MNHEY and CDR2 is SMNVEV (reference sequence). Trimming removed 4 bases at V and 4 bases at J, with 20 bases between. This CDR3 spans 16 amino acids. CDR3 in DNA: TGTGCCAGCAGTTCTTTGGGGGCGCGTGCGGTTTACGAGCAGTACTTC. Residues: CASSSLGARAVYEQYF.

The chain carries TRBV19 and TRBJ1-1; D remains ambiguous. The CDR3 contains 14 residues. Trimming pared 1 base from V and 3 bases from J, leaving 9 bases between. Germline V gene sequence: CDR1 LNHDA, CDR2 SQIVND (reference sequence). Here the CDR3 DNA reads TGTGCCAGTAGTATAGTGGCCTCTTACACTGAAGCTTTCTTT. This sequence encodes CASSIVASYTEAFF.

The chain couples TRBV10-3 to TRBJ1-5; D may be TRBD1 (5 bases). The CDR3 is 23 residues long. The germline V gene has CDR1 ENHRY and CDR2 SYGVKD. V was clipped by 0 bases and J by 0 bases, with 30 bases between them. CDR3 amino acids: CAISESGVVIQGGRGPSNQPQHF. Written as DNA, the CDR3 is TGTGCCATCAGTGAGTCGGGGGTAGTGATCCAGGGTGGGAGAGGCCCTAGCAATCAGCCCCAGCATTTT.

To note about this clone: Other DNA variants within this sample encode the same CDR3. V and J are TRBV7-9 and TRBJ2-2, with D perhaps TRBD1 (5 bases). Germline V gene data show CDR1 as SEHNR and CDR2 as FQNEAQ (reference sequence). This CDR3 is built from 15 residues. V shed 1 base and J shed 1 base, with 7 bases lying between them. The CDR3 coding sequence is TGTGCCAGCAGCTTAGGACAGCGGAACACCGGGGAGCTGTTTTTT. This gives the protein CASSLGQRNTGELFF.

The chain uses TRBV7-2 and TRBJ2-7; possible D gene TRBD2, 5 bases. The CDR3 runs 15 residues. V was trimmed by 1 base and J by 2 bases, leaving 12 bases between them. Germline assignment: CDR1 SGHTA and CDR2 FQGNSA. The CDR3 region has the DNA TGTGCCAGCAGCTTAGGCGGTCTGACTACCTACGAGCAGTACTTC. Protein: CASSLGGLTTYEQYF.

This chain joins TRBV4-1 and TRBJ1-3; no clear D. V was pared by 1 base and J by 5 bases, with 12 bases between. The CDR3 contains 15 residues. CDR1 and CDR2 (germline): MGHRA, YSYEKL. The CDR3 region has the DNA TGCGCCAGCAGCCAAGGACCTATCTGGAGAAACACCATATATTTT. Translating gives CASSQGPIWRNTIYF.

A remark on this clone: Other DNA sequences in this specimen translate into the identical CDR3. V gene TRBV7-2 combines with J gene TRBJ2-1; D is uncertain. V was cut by 0 bases and J by 0 bases, with 9 bases left in between. Germline values: CDR1 SGHTA, CDR2 FQGNSA. The CDR3 totals 16 residues. For the CDR3, the DNA is TGTGCCAGCAGCTTAGCGTTGGCAGGCTCCTACAATGAGCAGTTCTTC. Amino acid sequence: CASSLALAGSYNEQFF.

Notes on this clone: Other DNA sequences in this specimen translate into the identical CDR3. The gene calls are TRBV9 and TRBJ2-2, with 8 bases that match TRBD2. From germline, CDR1 is SGDLS and CDR2 YYNGEE. This CDR3 spans 17 amino acids. The V segment lost 4 bases and the J segment 0 bases; nucleotides outside the gene matches: 8. Here the CDR3 DNA reads TGTGCCAGCAGCCCGGGTCTAGCGGGTACGAACACCGGGGAGCTGTTTTTT. Translated: CASSPGLAGTNTGELFF.

This clone was recorded only once. This chain joins TRBV5-6 and TRBJ2-3; 7 positions match TRBD1. Germline V gene sequence: CDR1 SGHDT, CDR2 YYEEEE. The trim removed 4 bases at V and 2 bases at J, leaving 7 bases unmatched. The CDR3 runs 15 residues. The CDR3 nucleotides read TGTGCCAGCAGCCCCGGACAGGCCTCCACAGATACGCAGTATTTT. This gives the protein CASSPGQASTDTQYF.

This chain connects TRBV19 to TRBJ2-7; TRBD2 agrees at 10 bases. Germline V gene lookup returns CDR1 LNHDA and CDR2 SQIVND (reference sequence). The junction had 10 bases not matched to a gene; V was cut back by 2 bases and J by 3 bases. This CDR3 comprises 17 residues. The CDR3 spells CASSISHGASGSYEQYF. CDR3 bases: TGTGCCAGTAGTATAAGTCACGGGGCTAGCGGGAGCTACGAGCAGTACTTC.